This paragraph reports one T cell receptor (beta chain). Its target is not known. This specimen belongs to a study of T cell clones after liver transplantation. At the level of the study: Tolerance: complete withdrawal held at least one year, liver enzymes staying within twice normal.

General observations from the study: Compared with third party-reactive sequences, donor-reactive ones declined more, independent of withdrawal success.

Sequencing was performed with immunoSEQ multiplex PCR; in TCRdb, only in-frame clones are kept and a portion is missing. The sample has about 19,000 clones; approximately 88% are singletons. The receptor was derived from a human donor who received a liver transplant. The sequenced sample was CD8+ T cells from blood, obtained before liver transplant.

CDR3 residues: CASSGPGTGVTEAFF. CDR3 in DNA: TGTGCCAGTAGTGGTCCCGGGACAGGGGTCACTGAAGCTTTCTTT. The chain employs TRBV19 and TRBJ1-1; TRBD1 aligns across 10 bases. V shed 5 bases and J 4 bases; nucleotides not matched to a gene: 7. Germline loops: CDR1 LNHDA, CDR2 SQIVND (reference sequence). CDR3 length: 15 residues.